The table lists the clone carrying this T cell receptor beta chain with many counts. The target antigen is unknown. These data are taken from a study of CD8 T cells in ankylosing spondylitis. In making TCR beta libraries, quantitative 5'-RACE with molecular barcodes was used. TCRdb re-analysed the 5' RACE reads in MiXCR, keeping a single row per CDR3 protein. In the table there are a few hundred thousand distinct CDR3 sequences, approximately 7.3% of which are singletons. Study results and limitations: Both synovial fluid and blood in reactive arthritis had previously been reported to carry some motif variants. Disease-linked clones displayed a CD8+ phenotype and appeared relatively rarely in peripheral blood. Apparently characteristic of ankylosing spondylitis blood was a TCR beta motif (roughly eight highly homologous variants).

CDR3 size: 14 residues. With 0 bases removed from V and 3 bases from J, the gap between germline ends came to 10 bases. In germline, CDR1 is SGHRS, CDR2 YFSETQ. This receptor was identified in a male donor with ankylosing spondylitis. The rearrangement links TRBV5-1 to TRBJ2-7; D not certain. The specimen sequenced was blood, either unsorted or a sorted T cell fraction (not recorded which). Here the CDR3 reads CASSLAERGYEQYF. CDR3 nucleotide sequence: TGCGCCAGCAGCTTGGCCGAGCGAGGCTACGAGCAGTACTTC.